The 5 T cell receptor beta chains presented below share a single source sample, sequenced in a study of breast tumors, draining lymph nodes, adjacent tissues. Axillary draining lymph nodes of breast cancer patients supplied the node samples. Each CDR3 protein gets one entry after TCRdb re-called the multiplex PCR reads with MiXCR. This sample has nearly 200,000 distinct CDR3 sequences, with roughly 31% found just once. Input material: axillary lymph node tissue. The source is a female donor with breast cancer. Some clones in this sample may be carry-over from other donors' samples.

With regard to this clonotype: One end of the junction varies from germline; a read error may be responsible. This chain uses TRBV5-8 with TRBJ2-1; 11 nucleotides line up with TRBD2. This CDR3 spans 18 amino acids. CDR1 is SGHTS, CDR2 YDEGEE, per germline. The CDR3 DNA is TGTGCCGGCAGCCACATAGCGGGAGGGCCTTCCGGGGGCAATGAGCAGTTCTTC. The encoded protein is CAGSHIAGGPSGGNEQFF.

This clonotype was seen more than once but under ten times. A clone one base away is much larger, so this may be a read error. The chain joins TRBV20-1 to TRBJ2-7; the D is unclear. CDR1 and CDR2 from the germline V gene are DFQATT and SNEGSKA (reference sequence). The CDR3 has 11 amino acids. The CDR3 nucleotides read TGCAGTGCAGGACCCATCGACGAGCAGTCCTTC. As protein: CSAGPIDEQSF.

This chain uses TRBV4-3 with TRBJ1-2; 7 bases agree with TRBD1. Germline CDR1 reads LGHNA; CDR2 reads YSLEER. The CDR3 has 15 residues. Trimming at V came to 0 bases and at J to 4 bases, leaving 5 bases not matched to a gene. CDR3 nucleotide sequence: TGCGCCAGCAGCCAAGATCGGACAGGAGCCTATGGCTACACCTTC. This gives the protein CASSQDRTGAYGYTF.

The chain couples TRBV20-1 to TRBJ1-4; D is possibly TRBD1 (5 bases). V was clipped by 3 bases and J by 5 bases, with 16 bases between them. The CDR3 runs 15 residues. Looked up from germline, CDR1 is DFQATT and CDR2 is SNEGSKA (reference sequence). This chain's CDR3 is CSARPGLAYNEKLFF. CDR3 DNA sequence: TGCAGTGCTAGGCCGGGACTAGCTTACAATGAAAAACTGTTTTTT.

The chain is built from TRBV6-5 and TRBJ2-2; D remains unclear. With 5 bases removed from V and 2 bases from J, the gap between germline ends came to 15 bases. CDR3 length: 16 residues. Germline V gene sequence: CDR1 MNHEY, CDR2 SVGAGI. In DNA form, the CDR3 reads TGTGCCAGCAGTCATGGAACGGAACTTAACACCGGGGAGCTGTTTTTT. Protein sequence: CASSHGTELNTGELFF.